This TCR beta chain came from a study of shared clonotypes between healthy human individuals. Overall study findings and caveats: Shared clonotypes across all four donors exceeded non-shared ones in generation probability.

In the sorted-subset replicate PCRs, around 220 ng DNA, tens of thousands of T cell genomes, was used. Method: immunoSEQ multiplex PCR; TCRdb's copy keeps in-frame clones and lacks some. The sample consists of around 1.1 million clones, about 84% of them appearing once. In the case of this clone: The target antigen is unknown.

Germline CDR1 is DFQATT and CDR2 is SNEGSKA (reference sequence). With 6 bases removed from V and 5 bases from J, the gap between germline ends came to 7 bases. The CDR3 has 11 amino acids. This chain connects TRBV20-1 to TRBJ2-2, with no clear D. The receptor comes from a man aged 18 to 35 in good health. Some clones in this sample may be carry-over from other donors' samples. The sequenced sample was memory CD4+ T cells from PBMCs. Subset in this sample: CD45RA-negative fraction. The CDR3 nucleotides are TGCAGTGCCCGCCAAACCGGGGAGCTGTTTTTT. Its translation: CSARQTGELFF.